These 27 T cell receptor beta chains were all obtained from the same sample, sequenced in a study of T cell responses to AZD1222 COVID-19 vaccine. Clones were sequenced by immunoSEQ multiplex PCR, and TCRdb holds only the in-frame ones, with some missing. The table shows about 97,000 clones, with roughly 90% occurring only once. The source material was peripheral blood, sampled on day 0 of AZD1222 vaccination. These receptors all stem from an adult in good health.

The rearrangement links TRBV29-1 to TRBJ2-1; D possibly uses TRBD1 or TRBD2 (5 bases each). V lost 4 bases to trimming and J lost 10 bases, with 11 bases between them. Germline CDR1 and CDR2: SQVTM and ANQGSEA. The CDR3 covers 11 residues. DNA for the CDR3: TGCAGCGTTGCGCCGGGGCTGGAGCAGTTCTTC. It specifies CSVAPGLEQFF.

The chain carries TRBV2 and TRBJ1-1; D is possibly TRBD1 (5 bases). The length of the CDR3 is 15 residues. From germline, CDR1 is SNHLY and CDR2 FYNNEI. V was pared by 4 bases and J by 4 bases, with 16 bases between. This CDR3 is CASSAGRGSGTEAFF. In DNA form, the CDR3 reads TGTGCCAGCAGTGCCGGGAGGGGTTCGGGCACTGAAGCTTTCTTT.

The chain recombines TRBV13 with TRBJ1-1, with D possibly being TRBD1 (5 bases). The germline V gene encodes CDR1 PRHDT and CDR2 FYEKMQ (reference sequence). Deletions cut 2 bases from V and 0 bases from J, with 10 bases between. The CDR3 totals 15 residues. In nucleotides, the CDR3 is TGTGCCAGCAGCTTAACAGGCGGGATGAACACTGAAGCTTTCTTT. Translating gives CASSLTGGMNTEAFF.

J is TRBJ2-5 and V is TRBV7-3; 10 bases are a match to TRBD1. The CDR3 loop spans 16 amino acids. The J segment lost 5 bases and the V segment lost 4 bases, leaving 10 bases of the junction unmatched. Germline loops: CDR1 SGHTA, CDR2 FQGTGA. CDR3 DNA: TGTGCCAGCAGCTCTGCTTCGGGACAGGGGAGGGAGACCCAGTACTTC. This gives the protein CASSSASGQGRETQYF.

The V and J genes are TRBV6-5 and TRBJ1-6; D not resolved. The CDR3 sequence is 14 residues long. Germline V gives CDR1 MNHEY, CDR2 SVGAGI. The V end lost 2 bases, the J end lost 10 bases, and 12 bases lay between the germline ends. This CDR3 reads CASSYEGKSSPLHF. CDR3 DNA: TGTGCCAGCAGTTACGAAGGAAAAAGCTCACCCCTCCACTTT.

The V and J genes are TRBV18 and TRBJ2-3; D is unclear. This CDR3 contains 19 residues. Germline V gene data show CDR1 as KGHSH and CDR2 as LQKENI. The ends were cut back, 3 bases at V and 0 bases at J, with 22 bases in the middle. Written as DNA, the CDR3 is TGTGCCAGCTCACCCCGCTTCTCGCTGACACACTCTAGCACAGATACGCAGTATTTT. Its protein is CASSPRFSLTHSSTDTQYF. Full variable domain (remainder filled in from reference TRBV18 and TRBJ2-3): NAGVMQNPRHLVRRRGQEARLRCSPMKGHSHVYWYRQLPEEGLKFMVYLQKENIIDESGMPKERFSAEFPKEGPSILRIQQVVRGDSAAYFCASSPRFSLTHSSTDTQYFGPGTRLTVL.

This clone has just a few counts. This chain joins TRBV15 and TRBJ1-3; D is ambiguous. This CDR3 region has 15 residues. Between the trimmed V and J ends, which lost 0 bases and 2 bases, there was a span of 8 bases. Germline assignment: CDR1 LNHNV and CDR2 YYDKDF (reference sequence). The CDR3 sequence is CATSRDKRAGNTIYF. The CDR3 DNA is TGTGCCACCAGCAGAGATAAGCGGGCTGGAAACACCATATATTTT.

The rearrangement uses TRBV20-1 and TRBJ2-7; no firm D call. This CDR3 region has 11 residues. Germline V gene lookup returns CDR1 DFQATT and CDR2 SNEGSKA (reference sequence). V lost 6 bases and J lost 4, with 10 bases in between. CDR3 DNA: TGCAGTGCGAGAAAAGGGTACGAGCAGTACTTC. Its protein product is CSARKGYEQYF.

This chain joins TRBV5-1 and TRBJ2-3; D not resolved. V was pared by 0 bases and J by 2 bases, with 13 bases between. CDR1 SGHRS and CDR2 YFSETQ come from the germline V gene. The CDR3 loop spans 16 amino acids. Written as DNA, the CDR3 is TGCGCCAGCAGCTTGGGTTTGGGAACGCTCACAGATACGCAGTATTTT. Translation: CASSLGLGTLTDTQYF.

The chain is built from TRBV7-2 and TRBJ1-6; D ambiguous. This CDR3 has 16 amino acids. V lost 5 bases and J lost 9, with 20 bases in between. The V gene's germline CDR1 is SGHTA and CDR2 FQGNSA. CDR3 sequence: CASSLEGFRSGSPLHF. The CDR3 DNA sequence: TGTGCCAGCAGCCTAGAAGGGTTCAGATCAGGTTCACCCCTCCACTTT.

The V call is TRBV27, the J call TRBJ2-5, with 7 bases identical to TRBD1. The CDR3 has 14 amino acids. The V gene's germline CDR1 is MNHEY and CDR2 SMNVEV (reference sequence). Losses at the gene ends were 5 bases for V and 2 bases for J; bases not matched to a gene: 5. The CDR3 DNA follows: TGTGCCAGCAGTGCCCGACAGGGTCAAGAGACCCAGTACTTC. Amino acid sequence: CASSARQGQETQYF.

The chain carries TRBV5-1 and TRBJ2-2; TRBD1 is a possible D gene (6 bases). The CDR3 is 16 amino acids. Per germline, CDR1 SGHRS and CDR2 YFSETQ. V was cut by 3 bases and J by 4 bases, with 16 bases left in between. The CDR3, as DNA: TGCGCCAGCAGCTCGAGACAGGCCCCTGCCACCGGGGAGCTGTTTTTT. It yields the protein CASSSRQAPATGELFF.

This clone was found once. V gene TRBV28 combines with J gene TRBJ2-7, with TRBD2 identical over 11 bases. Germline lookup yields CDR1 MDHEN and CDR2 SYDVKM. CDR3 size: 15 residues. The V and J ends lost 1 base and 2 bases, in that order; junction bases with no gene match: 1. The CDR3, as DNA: TGTGCCAGCAGTTTATCGACTAGCGGGACCTACGAGCAGTACTTC. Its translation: CASSLSTSGTYEQYF.

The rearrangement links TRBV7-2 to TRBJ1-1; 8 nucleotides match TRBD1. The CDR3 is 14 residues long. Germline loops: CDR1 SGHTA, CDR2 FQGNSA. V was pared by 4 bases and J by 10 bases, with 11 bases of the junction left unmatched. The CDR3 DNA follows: TGTGCCAGCAGCTCCGGGACAGGTGTTAGAGCAGCTTTCTTT. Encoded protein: CASSSGTGVRAAFF.

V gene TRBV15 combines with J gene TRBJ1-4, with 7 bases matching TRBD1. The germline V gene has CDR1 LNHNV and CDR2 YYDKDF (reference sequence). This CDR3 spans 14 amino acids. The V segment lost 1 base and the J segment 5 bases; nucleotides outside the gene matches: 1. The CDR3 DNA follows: TGTGCCACCAGCAGAGCGGGACAGAATGAAAAACTGTTTTTT. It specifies CATSRAGQNEKLFF.

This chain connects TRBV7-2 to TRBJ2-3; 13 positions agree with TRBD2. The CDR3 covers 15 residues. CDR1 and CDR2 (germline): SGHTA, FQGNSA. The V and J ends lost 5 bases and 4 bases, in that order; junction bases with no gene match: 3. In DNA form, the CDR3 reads TGTGCCAGCAGCACTAGCGGGAGGGCTTCAGATACGCAGTATTTT. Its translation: CASSTSGRASDTQYF.

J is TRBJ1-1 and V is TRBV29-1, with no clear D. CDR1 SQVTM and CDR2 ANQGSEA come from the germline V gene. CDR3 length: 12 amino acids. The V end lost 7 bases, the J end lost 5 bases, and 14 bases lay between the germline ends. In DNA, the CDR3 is TGCAGCGCCTTGACCCGAGGGACTGAAGCTTTCTTT. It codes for CSALTRGTEAFF.

This CDR3 is CASSLAGAIDTQYF. CDR3 nucleotides: TGCGCCAGCAGCTTGGCGGGGGCGATAGATACGCAGTATTTT. The rearrangement uses TRBV5-1 and TRBJ2-3, with D perhaps assigned TRBD1 or TRBD2 (6 bases each). Germline V gives CDR1 SGHRS, CDR2 YFSETQ. The CDR3 totals 14 residues. V lost 0 bases, J lost 5 bases, and 10 bases lay in between.

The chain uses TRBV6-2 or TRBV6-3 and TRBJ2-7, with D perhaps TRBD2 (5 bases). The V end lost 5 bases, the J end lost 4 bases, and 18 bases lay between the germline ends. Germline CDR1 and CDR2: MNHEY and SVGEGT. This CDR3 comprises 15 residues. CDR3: CASSRPYPGGYEQYF. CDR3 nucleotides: TGTGCCAGCAGTAGACCTTACCCAGGCGGGTACGAGCAGTACTTC.

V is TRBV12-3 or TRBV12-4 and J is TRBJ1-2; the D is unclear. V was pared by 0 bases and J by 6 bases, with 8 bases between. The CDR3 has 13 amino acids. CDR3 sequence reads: CASSLARMDGYTF. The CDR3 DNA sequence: TGTGCCAGCAGTTTAGCGCGGATGGATGGCTACACCTTC.

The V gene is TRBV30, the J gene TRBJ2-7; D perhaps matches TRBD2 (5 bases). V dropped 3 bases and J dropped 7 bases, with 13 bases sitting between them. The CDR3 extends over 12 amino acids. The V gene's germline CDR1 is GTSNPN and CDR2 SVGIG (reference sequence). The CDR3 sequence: CAWRGGLREQYF. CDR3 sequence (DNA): TGTGCCTGGAGAGGCGGGTTGAGGGAGCAGTACTTC. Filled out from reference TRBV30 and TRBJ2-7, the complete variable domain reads SQTIHQWPATLVQPVGSPLSLECTVEGTSNPNLYWYRQAAGRGLQLLFYSVGIGQISSEVPQNLSASRPQDRQFILSSKKLLLSDSGFYLCAWRGGLREQYFGPGTRLTVT.

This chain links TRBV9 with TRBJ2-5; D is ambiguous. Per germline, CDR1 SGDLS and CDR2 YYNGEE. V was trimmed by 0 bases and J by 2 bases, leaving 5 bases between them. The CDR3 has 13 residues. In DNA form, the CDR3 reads TGTGCCAGCAGCGTAGCGGTTCAAGAGACCCAGTACTTC. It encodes CASSVAVQETQYF.

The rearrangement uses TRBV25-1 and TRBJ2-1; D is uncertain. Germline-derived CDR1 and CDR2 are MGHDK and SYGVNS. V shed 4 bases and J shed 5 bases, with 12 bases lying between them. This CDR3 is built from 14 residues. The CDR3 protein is CASSGIVSHNEQFF. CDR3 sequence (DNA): TGTGCCAGCAGTGGAATCGTATCCCACAATGAGCAGTTCTTC.

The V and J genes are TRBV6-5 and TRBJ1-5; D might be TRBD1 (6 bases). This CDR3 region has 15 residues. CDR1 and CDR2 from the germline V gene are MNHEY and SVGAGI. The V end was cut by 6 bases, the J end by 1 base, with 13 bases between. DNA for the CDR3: TGTGCCAGCAGCCCCCTGGGGGCAAGCAATCAGCCCCAGCATTTT. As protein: CASSPLGASNQPQHF.

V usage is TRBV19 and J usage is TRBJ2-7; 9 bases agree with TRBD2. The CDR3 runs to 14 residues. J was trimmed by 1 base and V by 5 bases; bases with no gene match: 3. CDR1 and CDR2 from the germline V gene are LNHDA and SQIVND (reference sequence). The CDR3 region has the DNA TGTGCCAGTAGTCGGACTAGCGCATCCTACGAGCAGTACTTC. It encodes CASSRTSASYEQYF. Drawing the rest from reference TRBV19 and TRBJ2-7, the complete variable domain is DGGITQSPKYLFRKEGQNVTLSCEQNLNHDAMYWYRQDPGQGLRLIYYSQIVNDFQKGDIAEGYSVSREKKESFPLTVTSAQKNPTAFYLCASSRTSASYEQYFGPGTRLTVT.

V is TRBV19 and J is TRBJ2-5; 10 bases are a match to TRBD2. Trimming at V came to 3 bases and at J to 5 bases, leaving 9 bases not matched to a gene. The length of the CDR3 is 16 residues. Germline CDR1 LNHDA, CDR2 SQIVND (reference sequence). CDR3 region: CASSMALAGALETQYF. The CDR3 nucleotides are TGTGCCAGTAGTATGGCTCTAGCGGGAGCTCTGGAGACCCAGTACTTC.

CDR3 protein: CASSLTSGQYNEQFF. Written as DNA, the CDR3 is TGTGCCAGCAGCTTGACTAGCGGACAGTACAATGAGCAGTTCTTC. This chain connects TRBV4-2 to TRBJ2-1; 9 positions match TRBD2. The CDR3 is made up of 15 amino acids. CDR1 and CDR2 from the germline V gene are LGHNA and YNFKEQ. J gave up 4 bases and V 5 bases, and 6 bases lay outside the gene matches.